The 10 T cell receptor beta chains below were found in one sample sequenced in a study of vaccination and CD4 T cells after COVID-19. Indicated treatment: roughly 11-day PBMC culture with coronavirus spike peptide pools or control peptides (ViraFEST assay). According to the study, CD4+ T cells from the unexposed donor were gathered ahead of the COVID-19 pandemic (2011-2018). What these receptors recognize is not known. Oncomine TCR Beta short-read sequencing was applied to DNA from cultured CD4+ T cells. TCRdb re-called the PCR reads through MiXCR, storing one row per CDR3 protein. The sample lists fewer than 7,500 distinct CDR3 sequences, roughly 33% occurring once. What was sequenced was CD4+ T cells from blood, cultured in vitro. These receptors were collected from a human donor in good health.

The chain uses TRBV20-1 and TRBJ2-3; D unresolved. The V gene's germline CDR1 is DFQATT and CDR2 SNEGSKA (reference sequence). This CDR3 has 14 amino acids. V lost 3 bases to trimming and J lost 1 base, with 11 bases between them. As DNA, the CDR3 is TGCAGTGCTAGTTCGGCCCAGCGCACAGATACGCAGTATTTT. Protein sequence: CSASSAQRTDTQYF.

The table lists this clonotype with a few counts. This CDR3 is CSADSITEAFF. CDR3 DNA sequence: TGCAGTGCCGACAGTATCACTGAAGCTTTCTTT. The rearrangement uses TRBV20-1 and TRBJ1-1; D perhaps matches TRBD1 (5 bases). This CDR3 spans 11 amino acids. CDR1 is DFQATT, CDR2 SNEGSKA, per germline (reference sequence). V lost 6 bases, J lost 4 bases, and 9 bases lay in between.

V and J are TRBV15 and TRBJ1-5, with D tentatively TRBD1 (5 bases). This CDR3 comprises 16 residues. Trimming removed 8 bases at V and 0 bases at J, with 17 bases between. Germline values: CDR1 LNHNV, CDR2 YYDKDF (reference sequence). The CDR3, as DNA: TGTGCCACCGGGGGGGAACAGGCGTATAGCAATCAGCCCCAGCATTTT. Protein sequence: CATGGEQAYSNQPQHF.

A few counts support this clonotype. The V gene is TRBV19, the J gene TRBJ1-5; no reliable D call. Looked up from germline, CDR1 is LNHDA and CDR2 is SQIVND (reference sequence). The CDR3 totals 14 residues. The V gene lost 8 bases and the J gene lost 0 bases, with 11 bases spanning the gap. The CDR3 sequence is CASRGLYSNQPQHF. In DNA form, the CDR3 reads TGTGCCAGTCGTGGGCTTTATAGCAATCAGCCCCAGCATTTT.

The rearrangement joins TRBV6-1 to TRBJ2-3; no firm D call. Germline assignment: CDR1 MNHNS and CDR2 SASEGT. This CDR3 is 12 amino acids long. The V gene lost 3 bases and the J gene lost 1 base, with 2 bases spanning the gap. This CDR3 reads CASSDGTDTQYF. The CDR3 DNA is TGTGCCAGCAGTGACGGCACAGATACGCAGTATTTT.

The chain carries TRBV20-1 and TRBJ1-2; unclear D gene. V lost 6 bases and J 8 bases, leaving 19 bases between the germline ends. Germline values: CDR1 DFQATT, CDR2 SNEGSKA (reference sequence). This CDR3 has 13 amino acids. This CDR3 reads CSAPQSRSLGYTF. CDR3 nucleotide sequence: TGCAGTGCCCCTCAGAGTCGAAGCCTCGGCTACACCTTC.

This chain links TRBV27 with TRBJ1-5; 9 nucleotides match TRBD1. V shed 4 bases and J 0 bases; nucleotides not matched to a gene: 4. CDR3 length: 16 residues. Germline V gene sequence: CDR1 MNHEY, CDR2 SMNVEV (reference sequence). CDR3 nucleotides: TGTGCCAGCAGTTCAGGGACAGGGTATAGCAATCAGCCCCAGCATTTT. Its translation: CASSSGTGYSNQPQHF.

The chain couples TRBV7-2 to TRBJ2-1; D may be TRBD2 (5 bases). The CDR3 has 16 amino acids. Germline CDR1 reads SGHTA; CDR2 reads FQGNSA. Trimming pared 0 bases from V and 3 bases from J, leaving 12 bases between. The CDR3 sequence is CASSLASGGHYNEQFF. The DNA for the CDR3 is TGTGCCAGCAGCTTAGCGTCGGGCGGGCACTACAATGAGCAGTTCTTC.

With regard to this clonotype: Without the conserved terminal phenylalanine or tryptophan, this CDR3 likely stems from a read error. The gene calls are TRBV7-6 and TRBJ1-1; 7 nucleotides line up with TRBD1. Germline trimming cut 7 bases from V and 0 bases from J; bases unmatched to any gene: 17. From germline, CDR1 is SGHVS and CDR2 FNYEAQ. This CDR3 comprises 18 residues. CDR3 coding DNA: TGTGCCAGCACCGCAGGGGGGGGAGGGTCATGGGTGAACACTGAAGCTTTCTTA. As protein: CASTAGGGGSWVNTEAFL.

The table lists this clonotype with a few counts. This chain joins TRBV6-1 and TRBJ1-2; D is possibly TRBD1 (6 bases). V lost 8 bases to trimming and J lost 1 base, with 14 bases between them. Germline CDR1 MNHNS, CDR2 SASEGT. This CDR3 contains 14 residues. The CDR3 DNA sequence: TGTGCCAGCGTGTTAGCAGGGGTTAACTATGGCTACACCTTC. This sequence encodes CASVLAGVNYGYTF.